This T cell receptor (beta chain) is drawn from a study of early T cells in non-severe SARS-CoV-2 infection. Background on the study: Bulk RNA taken from unsorted whole blood was sequenced, leaving chains unpaired. General study results and limits: Clonotype matching in VDJdb favored anti-spike CD8 responses and did not capture private and CD4 specificities.

Individual cDNA molecules received unique molecular identifiers during library preparation. Using its own MiXCR run on the 5' RACE reads, TCRdb lists one record per CDR3 protein. The repertoire holds 75,000 to 100,000 distinct CDR3 sequences, with around a sixth as singletons. This clonotype was seen a handful of times. Its antigen is still unknown. Germline assignment: CDR1 SGHVS and CDR2 FQNEAQ. The CDR3 totals 12 residues. V lost 3 bases to trimming and J lost 4 bases, with 6 bases between them. V gene TRBV7-8 combines with J gene TRBJ1-2; TRBD1 might be the D (6 bases). Sequenced sample: whole blood. The receptor was derived from an adult who was a healthcare worker with PCR-confirmed SARS-CoV-2 infection or an uninfected control (not recorded which). The CDR3: CASSLDSYGYTF. CDR3 coding DNA: TGTGCCAGCAGCTTGGACAGCTATGGCTACACCTTC.